The T cell receptor (beta chain) described here comes from a study of T cells after yellow fever vaccination. Study-wide results and limits: Although the secondary response was weaker, it peaked faster, at day 5 versus 15.

One entry per CDR3 protein, called by TCRdb with MiXCR from the 5' RACE reads. The top ten hold more than 13% of the sample, which has hundreds of thousands of distinct CDR3 sequences, about 19% seen once. The table lists this clonotype with a few counts. Its specificity is not known. This CDR3 is 13 amino acids long. Trimming removed 7 bases from V and 3 bases from J, with 7 bases in between. CDR1 is SGHTA and CDR2 is FQGNSA in the germline V gene. The sequence was collected from a man aged 30 to 45 who received the YFV17D yellow fever vaccine. Sequenced here: PBMCs, sampled 15 days after the yellow fever booster vaccination. The rearrangement links TRBV7-2 to TRBJ1-6; D call uncertain. CDR3 DNA: TGTGCCAGCACGAGGGACTATAATTCACCCCTCCACTTT. Its protein product is CASTRDYNSPLHF.